The next 3 T cell receptor beta chains were all read from a single sample in a study of cytomegalovirus exposure and HLA in healthy donors. The PCR was carried out with 60 Vbeta primers and 13 Jbeta primers. TCRdb's table, derived via immunoSEQ multiplex PCR, lists solely in-frame clones and lacks some. The table has 75,000 to 95,000 clones, around 66% seen once; the top ten hold 3.9%. The sample taken for sequencing was PBMCs. The receptors were gathered from a man aged 25 to 40 in good health and CMV-seronegative.

The chain combines TRBV7-3 with TRBJ2-2, with D hard to call. Germline V gene data show CDR1 as SGHTA and CDR2 as FQGTGA. V shed 1 base and J shed 3 bases, with 9 bases lying between them. The CDR3 totals 15 residues. The CDR3 nucleotides are TGTGCCAGCAGCTTAAGGGCTTTGGACACCGGGGAGCTGTTTTTT. It yields the protein CASSLRALDTGELFF.

DNA of the CDR3: TGTGCCAGCAGCGTAGGGTTAGCGGGGCCCTACGAGCAGTACTTC. It codes for CASSVGLAGPYEQYF. The rearrangement links TRBV9 to TRBJ2-7; 8 nucleotides match TRBD2. The length of the CDR3 is 15 residues. Germline lookup yields CDR1 SGDLS and CDR2 YYNGEE. V gave up 0 bases and J gave up 2 bases; unmatched junction bases: 4.

The rearrangement links TRBV5-1 to TRBJ1-4; 8 bases match TRBD1. From germline, CDR1 is SGHRS and CDR2 YFSETQ. Trimming took 4 bases from V and 7 from J; bases not matched to a gene: 9. This CDR3 spans 15 amino acids. The CDR3 nucleotides are TGCGCCAGCAGCCCTCGACAGGGGTCGGGTGAAAAACTGTTTTTT. It specifies CASSPRQGSGEKLFF.